The following is a TCR beta chain sequence with its context. Its antigen remains unidentified. Amplification of TCR beta CDR3 regions used RNA as the template. First-round RT-PCR with HTBI primers amplified the TCR CDR3 region. TCRdb re-derived calls from the multiplex PCR reads in MiXCR, one entry per CDR3 protein. Of roughly 740,000 distinct CDR3 sequences listed, around 17% are singletons. The CDR3 loop spans 17 amino acids. Germline CDR1 ENHRY, CDR2 SYGVKD. Trimming cost V 4 bases and J 6 bases, with 21 bases left between them. Diagnoses were established using clinical symptoms, serum thyroxine and TRAb, thyroid ultrasound and orbital computed tomography. This entry comes from a study of T cells in Graves' hyperthyroidism and ophthalmopathy. Study outcomes and limitations: Most thyroid-expanded clonotypes above 0.001 were also found in blood.

Sequencing was carried out using blood. The sequence derives from a man younger than 35 with Graves' hyperthyroidism. This chain uses TRBV10-3 with TRBJ2-2; D is perhaps TRBD1 (5 bases). The CDR3 region has the DNA TGTGCCATCAGTGGATGGGGTGAGGACATAGGAGCCGGGGAGCTGTTTTTT. Translating gives CAISGWGEDIGAGELFF.